The 6 T cell receptor beta chains below were found in one sample sequenced in a study of neurological immune-mediated disorders (dated by TCRdb to about 2019). The library was built by means of 5' RACE. The sequencing machine was an Illumina HiSeq 2500. TCRdb reanalyzed the raw reads on its own, using fastp at Q25 for trimming and MiXCR for clone calling, and kept in-frame beta chains. Identical CDR3 proteins give one entry, which carries the most common genes and DNA. Here the sample has 100,000 or so distinct CDR3 sequences; less than 15% occur a single time. The ten largest clones capture approximately 5% of the sample. The time point label corresponds to: longitudinal time-point 2. Input material: PBMCs. Receptor source: a female donor with HTLV-1-associated myelopathy (HAM/TSP).

This clonotype has at least ten counts. The chain uses TRBV9 and TRBJ1-1; D is uncertain. The V and J ends lost 0 bases and 4 bases respectively, with 10 bases between them. Germline CDR1 is SGDLS and CDR2 is YYNGEE. This CDR3 region has 14 residues. This CDR3 is CASSVVGSSTEAFF. The CDR3 DNA sequence: TGTGCCAGCAGCGTAGTAGGGAGCAGCACTGAAGCTTTCTTT.

This clonotype was recorded many times. The V gene is TRBV7-9, the J gene TRBJ2-1, with D unclear. Looked up from germline, CDR1 is SEHNR and CDR2 is FQNEAQ (reference sequence). This CDR3 spans 13 amino acids. V was shortened by 1 base and J by 3 bases, with 4 bases between the two germline ends. CDR3 in amino acids: CASSLVSYNEQFF. The CDR3 bases are TGTGCCAGCAGCTTAGTCAGCTACAATGAGCAGTTCTTC.

This clonotype was recorded many times. The chain has TRBV29-1 and TRBJ2-1; no clear D. The V end lost 6 bases, the J end lost 4 bases, and 10 bases lay between the germline ends. CDR3 length: 12 amino acids. The V gene's germline CDR1 is SQVTM and CDR2 ANQGSEA. The CDR3 nucleotides are TGCAGCGTGTCTAGAGTTTACAATGAGCAGTTCTTC. Its protein product is CSVSRVYNEQFF.

Ten or more counts support this clonotype. This chain's CDR3 is CASTSGGTGELFF. For the CDR3, the DNA is TGTGCCAGCACTTCTGGGGGTACCGGGGAGCTGTTTTTT. The chain carries TRBV12-3 or TRBV12-4 and TRBJ2-2; D assignment may be TRBD1 or TRBD2 (5 bases each). The length of the CDR3 is 13 residues. Trimming took 7 bases from V and 5 from J, leaving 11 bases between them.

This clonotype was picked up many times. V gene TRBV5-1 combines with J gene TRBJ2-1; D remains ambiguous. This CDR3 contains 15 residues. V gave up 0 bases and J gave up 4 bases, with 11 bases separating them. Germline-derived CDR1 and CDR2 are SGHRS and YFSETQ. The CDR3 spells CASSLGQSVYNEQFF. The DNA for the CDR3 is TGCGCCAGCAGCTTGGGCCAGTCCGTATACAATGAGCAGTTCTTC.

V usage is TRBV12-5 and J usage is TRBJ2-5; D remains unclear. Germline lookup yields CDR1 LGHNT and CDR2 FRNRAP. This CDR3 has 12 amino acids. The V and J ends lost 6 bases and 5 bases respectively, with 10 bases between them. The CDR3 sequence is CASGTSGETQYF. CDR3 DNA sequence: TGTGCTAGTGGAACCAGTGGGGAGACCCAGTACTTC. The entire variable domain, with the rest obtained from reference TRBV12-5 and TRBJ2-5, is as follows: DARVTQTPRHKVTEMGQEVTMRCQPILGHNTVFWYRQTMMQGLELLAYFRNRAPLDDSGMPKDRFSAEMPDATLATLKIQPSEPRDSAVYFCASGTSGETQYFGPGTRLLVL.